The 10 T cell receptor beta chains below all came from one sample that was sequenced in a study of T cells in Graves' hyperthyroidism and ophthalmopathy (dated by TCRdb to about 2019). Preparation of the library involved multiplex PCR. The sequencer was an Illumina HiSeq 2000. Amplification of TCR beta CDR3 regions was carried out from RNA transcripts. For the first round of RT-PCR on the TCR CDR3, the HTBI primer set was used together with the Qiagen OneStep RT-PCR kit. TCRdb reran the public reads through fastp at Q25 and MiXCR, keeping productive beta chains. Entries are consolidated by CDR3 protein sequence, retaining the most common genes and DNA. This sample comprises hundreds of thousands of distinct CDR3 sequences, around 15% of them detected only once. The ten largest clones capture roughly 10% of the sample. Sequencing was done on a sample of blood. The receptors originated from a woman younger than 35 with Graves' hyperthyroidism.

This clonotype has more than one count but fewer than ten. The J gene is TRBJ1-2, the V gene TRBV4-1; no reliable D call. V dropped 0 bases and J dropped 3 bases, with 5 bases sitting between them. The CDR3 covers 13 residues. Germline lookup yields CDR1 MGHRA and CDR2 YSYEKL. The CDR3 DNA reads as TGCGCCAGCAGCCAAGACGGATACTATGGCTACACCTTC. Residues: CASSQDGYYGYTF.

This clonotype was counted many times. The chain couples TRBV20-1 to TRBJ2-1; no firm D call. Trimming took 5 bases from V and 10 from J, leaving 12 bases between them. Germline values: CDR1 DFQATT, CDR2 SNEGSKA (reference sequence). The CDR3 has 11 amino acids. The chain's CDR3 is CSAPLLGEQFF. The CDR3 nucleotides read TGCAGTGCTCCGTTGTTGGGGGAGCAGTTCTTC.

The CDR3 sequence: CASRLSGVSTNYGYTF. The CDR3 DNA reads TGTGCCAGCAGGCTCTCGGGGGTATCGACTAACTATGGCTACACCTTC. The genes are TRBV6-1 and TRBJ1-2, with D possibly being TRBD1 (5 bases). CDR1 MNHNS and CDR2 SASEGT come from the germline V gene. The CDR3 runs to 16 residues. The V end lost 6 bases, the J end lost 0 bases, and 17 bases lay between the germline ends.

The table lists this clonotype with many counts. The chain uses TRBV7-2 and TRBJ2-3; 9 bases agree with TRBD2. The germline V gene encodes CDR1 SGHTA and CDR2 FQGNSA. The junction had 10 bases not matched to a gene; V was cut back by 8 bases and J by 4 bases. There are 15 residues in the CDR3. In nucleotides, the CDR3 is TGTGCCAGCTCAGGGGCGGGAGGGAAGGCAGATACGCAGTATTTT. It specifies CASSGAGGKADTQYF.

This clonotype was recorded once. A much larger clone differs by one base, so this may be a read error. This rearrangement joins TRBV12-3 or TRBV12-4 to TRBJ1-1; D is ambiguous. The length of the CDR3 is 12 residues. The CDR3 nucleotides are TGTGCCAGCAGCCCTCGATGGGCTGAAGCTTCCTTT. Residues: CASSPRWAEASF.

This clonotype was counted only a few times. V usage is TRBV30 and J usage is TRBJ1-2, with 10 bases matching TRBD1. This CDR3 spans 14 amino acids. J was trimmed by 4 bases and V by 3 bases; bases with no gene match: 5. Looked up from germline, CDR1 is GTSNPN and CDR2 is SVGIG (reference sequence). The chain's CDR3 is CAWSPGTGVYGYTF. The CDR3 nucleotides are TGTGCCTGGAGCCCCGGGACAGGGGTCTATGGCTACACCTTC.

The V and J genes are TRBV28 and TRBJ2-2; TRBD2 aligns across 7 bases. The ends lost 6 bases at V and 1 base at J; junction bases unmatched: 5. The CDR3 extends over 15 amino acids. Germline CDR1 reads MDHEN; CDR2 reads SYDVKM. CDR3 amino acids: CASSPQRGNTGELFF. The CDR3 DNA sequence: TGTGCCAGCAGCCCCCAGCGGGGGAACACCGGGGAGCTGTTTTTT.

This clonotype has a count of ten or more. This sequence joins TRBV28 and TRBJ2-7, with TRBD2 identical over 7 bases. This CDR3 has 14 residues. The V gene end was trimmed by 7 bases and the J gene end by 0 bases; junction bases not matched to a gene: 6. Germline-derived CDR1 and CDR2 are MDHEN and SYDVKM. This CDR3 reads CASTLSGSSYEQYF. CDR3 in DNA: TGTGCCAGCACCCTTAGCGGGTCCTCCTACGAGCAGTACTTC.

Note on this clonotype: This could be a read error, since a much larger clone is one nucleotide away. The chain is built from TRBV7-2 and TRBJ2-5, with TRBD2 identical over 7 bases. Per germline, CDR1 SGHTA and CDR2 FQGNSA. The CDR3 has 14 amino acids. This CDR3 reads CASSWGGSQEAQYF. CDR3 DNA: TGTGCCAGCAGCTGGGGGGGGAGTCAAGAGGCCCAGTACTTC.

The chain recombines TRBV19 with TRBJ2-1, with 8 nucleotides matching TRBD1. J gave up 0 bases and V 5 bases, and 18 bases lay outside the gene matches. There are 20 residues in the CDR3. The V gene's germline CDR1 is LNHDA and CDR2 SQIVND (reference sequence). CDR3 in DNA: TGTGCCAGTAGTGCAGACAGGGGCGAAGGTAGCCGGAGCTCCTACAATGAGCAGTTCTTC. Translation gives CASSADRGEGSRSSYNEQFF. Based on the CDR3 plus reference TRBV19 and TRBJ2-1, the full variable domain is DGGITQSPKYLFRKEGQNVTLSCEQNLNHDAMYWYRQDPGQGLRLIYYSQIVNDFQKGDIAEGYSVSREKKESFPLTVTSAQKNPTAFYLCASSADRGEGSRSSYNEQFFGPGTRLTVL.